The entry below gives a single TCR beta chain sequence along with its context. This specimen comes from a study of blood T cell repertoires in COVID-19. Study information: Collection of acute and convalescent COVID-19 samples took place in the United States, Italy and Spain. T cells, B-cell-depleted T cells, or PBMCs supplied cDNA or gDNA.

V trimming: 5 bases; J trimming: 3 bases; junction bases outside the gene matches: 11. This CDR3 region has 17 residues. Germline V gene sequence: CDR1 SNHLY, CDR2 FYNNEI. Authors' analysis steps: Reference gene primer amplification gave nucleated cell count estimates. Clones were read by immunoSEQ multiplex PCR, and TCRdb kept only the in-frame ones, dropping some. V and J calls and clone size are given by that table; D and trimming were obtained from the DNA. The sample shows over 200,000 clones, around 83% of them seen only once. The TCR originated in an older man with acute or convalescent COVID-19. The material sequenced was peripheral blood. This chain connects TRBV2 to TRBJ2-7; 12 bases fit TRBD1. CDR3 sequence (DNA): TGTGCCAGCAGTTCCGGGACAGGGGGCGATAATTTCTACGAGCAGTACTTC. It translates to CASSSGTGGDNFYEQYF.